One T cell receptor (beta chain) is described in this entry. Antigen: not known. CDR1 and CDR2 from the germline V gene are MNHEY and SVGAGI. Trimming left V 0 bases short and J 1 base short, with 15 bases between. The CDR3 covers 17 residues. This entry is derived from a study of blood T cells in healthy people across ages. Primed by a sample-barcoded 5' primer and a J-beta primer mix, a second PCR proceeded for roughly 6 to 12 cycles. TCRdb passed the 5' RACE reads through MiXCR, listing each CDR3 protein once. Of over 1.5 million distinct CDR3 sequences listed, around half are singletons. The study's findings and limits: Estimates drawn from one million T cells were deemed to understate diversity.

The sequenced material came from blood. The TCR was taken from a woman aged 40-49 years in good health. The V gene is TRBV6-5, the J gene TRBJ1-1; TRBD1 might be the D (6 bases). Here the CDR3 reads CASSYSTSGRGNTEAFF. The CDR3 DNA sequence: TGTGCCAGCAGTTACTCGACCTCGGGCAGGGGGAACACTGAAGCTTTCTTT.